The TCR beta chain under discussion was sequenced for a study of CD4 T cells in relation to SARS-CoV-2 and coronaviruses. Study details: The negative reference was HIV-1 Nef peptide pool or peptide-free culture. Points from the study as a whole: Each donor contributed either pre-pandemic or post-infection samples, not both.

Data came from immunoSEQ multiplex PCR; TCRdb stores just in-frame clones and leaves some out. The sample includes 28,000 or so clones, about three quarters of them seen just once. Concerning this clone itself: What it recognizes is unknown.

CD4+ T cells from unexposed donors were obtained before the COVID-19 pandemic (2011-2018). CD4+ T cells were isolated from the cells after 10 days of culture. Unexposed-donor CD4+ T cells were probed with SARS-CoV-2 S/N and four cold-coronavirus spikes, cells permitting. The CDR3 totals 15 residues. V was cut by 6 bases and J by 5 bases, with 16 bases left in between. Germline V gene lookup returns CDR1 SGHNT and CDR2 YENEEA. The sequencing sample was made of CD4+ T cells from PBMCs, cultured in vitro. The chain has TRBV11-3 and TRBJ2-2; D perhaps matches TRBD2 (6 bases). This TCR came from a human donor in good health. The CDR3 sequence is CASRLGTGGTGELFF. The CDR3 DNA follows: TGTGCCAGCAGGCTCGGGACTGGGGGAACCGGGGAGCTGTTTTTT.